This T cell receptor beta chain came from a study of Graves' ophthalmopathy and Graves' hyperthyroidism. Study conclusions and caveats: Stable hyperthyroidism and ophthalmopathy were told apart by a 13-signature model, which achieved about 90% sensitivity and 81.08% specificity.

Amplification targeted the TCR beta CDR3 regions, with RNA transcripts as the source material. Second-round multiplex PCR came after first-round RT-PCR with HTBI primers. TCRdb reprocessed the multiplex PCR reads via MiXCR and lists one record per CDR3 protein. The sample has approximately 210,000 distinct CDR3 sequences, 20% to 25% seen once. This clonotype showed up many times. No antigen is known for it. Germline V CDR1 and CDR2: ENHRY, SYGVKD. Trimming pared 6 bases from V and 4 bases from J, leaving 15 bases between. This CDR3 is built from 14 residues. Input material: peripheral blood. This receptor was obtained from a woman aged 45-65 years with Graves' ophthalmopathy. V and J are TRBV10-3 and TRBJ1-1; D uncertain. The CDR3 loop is CAISQSPPGTEAFF. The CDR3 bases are TGTGCCATCAGCCAGAGCCCGCCGGGCACTGAAGCTTTCTTT.